These 15 T cell receptor beta chains originate from one sample sequenced in a study of cytomegalovirus exposure and HLA in healthy donors. A multiplex PCR was run with 60 Vbeta primers and 13 Jbeta primers. Sequenced by immunoSEQ multiplex PCR; TCRdb stores in-frame clones only, minus some. The sample has roughly 190,000 clones; 60% to 80% are singletons. The specimen sequenced was PBMCs. All receptors come from a female donor in good health and CMV-seronegative.

The rearrangement uses TRBV25-1 and TRBJ2-1, with D possibly being TRBD2 (5 bases). V lost 7 bases to trimming and J lost 5 bases, with 21 bases between them. The CDR3 runs 16 residues. CDR1 MGHDK and CDR2 SYGVNS come from the germline V gene. CDR3 loop: CASTPPGERTHNEQFF. CDR3 DNA: TGTGCCAGCACTCCCCCGGGTGAGCGGACCCACAATGAGCAGTTCTTC.

V and J are TRBV7-8 and TRBJ1-6, with 7 bases that match TRBD1. This CDR3 contains 18 residues. J was trimmed by 4 bases and V by 2 bases; bases with no gene match: 11. CDR1 is SGHVS and CDR2 is FQNEAQ in the germline V gene. The CDR3 region is CASSLLRPGQRYNSPLHF. The DNA of the CDR3 is TGTGCCAGCAGCTTACTCAGGCCGGGACAGAGATATAATTCACCCCTCCACTTT.

The chain joins TRBV19 to TRBJ1-1; D gene ambiguous. The V end lost 1 base, the J end lost 0 bases, and 21 bases lay between the germline ends. Germline V lookup: CDR1 LNHDA, CDR2 SQIVND (reference sequence). The CDR3 contains 19 residues. The CDR3: CASSIAHTELQNLNTEAFF. The CDR3 DNA reads TGTGCCAGTAGTATAGCACATACAGAGCTGCAGAACTTGAACACTGAAGCTTTCTTT.

The chain employs TRBV27 and TRBJ2-1, with 11 bases identical to TRBD2. The V gene end was trimmed by 8 bases and the J gene end by 6 bases; junction bases not matched to a gene: 0. The CDR3 sequence is 12 residues long. Germline V gene sequence: CDR1 MNHEY, CDR2 SMNVEV (reference sequence). This CDR3 reads CASGTSGNEQFF. CDR3 DNA sequence: TGTGCCAGCGGGACTAGCGGCAATGAGCAGTTCTTC.

The CDR3 DNA follows: TGTGCCAGTAGTATAAGATCCGGGACAGGGGGGTACGAGCAGTACTTC. This translates into CASSIRSGTGGYEQYF. This chain joins TRBV19 and TRBJ2-7; 11 nucleotides align to TRBD1. Trimming at V came to 2 bases and at J to 4 bases, leaving 7 bases not matched to a gene. This CDR3 comprises 16 residues. Germline CDR1 reads LNHDA; CDR2 reads SQIVND (reference sequence).

This clone is a singleton in its sample. The genes are TRBV11-1 and TRBJ1-1; D not certain. Per the germline V gene, CDR1 is SGHAT and CDR2 is FQDESV (reference sequence). The germline V and J ends were trimmed by 2 bases and 6 bases, with 10 bases remaining between them. The CDR3 is 13 amino acids. This CDR3 is CASSLRGWAEAFF. The CDR3, as DNA: TGTGCCAGCAGCTTACGAGGTTGGGCTGAAGCTTTCTTT.

In this sample, this clone turned up once. CDR3: CASSLRGSGTEAFF. CDR3 bases: TGTGCCAGCAGCTTGCGGGGGAGTGGCACTGAAGCTTTCTTT. This chain connects TRBV5-6 to TRBJ1-1, with a tentative D call TRBD1 (5 bases). Germline CDR1 SGHDT, CDR2 YYEEEE. Trimming took off 1 base at V and 4 bases at J, with 11 bases between the two ends. This CDR3 is 14 amino acids long.

The chain combines TRBV6-1 with TRBJ2-5; 7 nucleotides agree with TRBD2. The germline V gene has CDR1 MNHNS and CDR2 SASEGT. The CDR3 runs 14 residues. After removal of 1 base from V and 9 bases from J, the junction contained 8 bases not matched to a gene. CDR3 nucleotides: TGTGCCAGCAGTGAAGGACTAGCCCTCGCGGCCCAGTACTTC. It yields the protein CASSEGLALAAQYF.

The chain joins TRBV7-8 to TRBJ2-7; 9 bases map to TRBD1. The CDR3 consists of 14 residues. V shed 6 bases and J 3 bases; nucleotides not matched to a gene: 6. CDR1 is SGHVS, CDR2 FQNEAQ, per germline. The CDR3 loop is CASRRGTGLYEQYF. The DNA of the CDR3 is TGTGCCAGCAGGCGAGGGACAGGGCTCTACGAGCAGTACTTC.

This chain connects TRBV18 to TRBJ2-2; 9 bases line up with TRBD2. The V gene end was trimmed by 1 base and the J gene end by 6 bases; junction bases not matched to a gene: 3. The CDR3 is made up of 15 amino acids. CDR1 is KGHSH and CDR2 is LQKENI in the germline V gene. CDR3 in amino acids: CASSPRSGSAGELFF. The CDR3 DNA reads as TGTGCCAGCTCACCACGTAGCGGGAGCGCCGGGGAGCTGTTTTTT.

V and J are TRBV9 and TRBJ1-2; a possible D gene is TRBD1 (6 bases). The CDR3 runs 15 residues. Looked up from germline, CDR1 is SGDLS and CDR2 is YYNGEE. The germline V and J ends were trimmed by 0 bases and 4 bases, with 13 bases remaining between them. The CDR3 sequence: CASSVDGVGGYGYTF. The CDR3 region has the DNA TGTGCCAGCAGCGTAGATGGGGTAGGGGGCTATGGCTACACCTTC.

This sequence joins TRBV30 and TRBJ2-3, with TRBD2 matching 12 bases. V lost 1 base to trimming and J lost 4 bases; unmatched junction nucleotides: 6. The CDR3 extends over 16 amino acids. Germline V gene data show CDR1 as GTSNPN and CDR2 as SVGIG (reference sequence). CDR3 amino acids: CAWSAGLAGLADTQYF. CDR3 DNA: TGTGCCTGGAGTGCTGGACTAGCGGGATTGGCAGATACGCAGTATTTT. Combining the CDR3 with reference TRBV30 and TRBJ2-3 gives the whole variable domain SQTIHQWPATLVQPVGSPLSLECTVEGTSNPNLYWYRQAAGRGLQLLFYSVGIGQISSEVPQNLSASRPQDRQFILSSKKLLLSDSGFYLCAWSAGLAGLADTQYFGPGTRLTVL.

CDR3 in amino acids: CSVRTSGSAGEQFF. Here the CDR3 DNA reads TGCAGCGTAAGGACTAGCGGGAGTGCCGGTGAGCAGTTCTTC. The J gene is TRBJ2-1, the V gene TRBV29-1; 13 bases match TRBD2. Trimming cost V 6 bases and J 9 bases; bases outside gene matches: 8. There are 14 residues in the CDR3. The germline gives CDR1 SQVTM, CDR2 ANQGSEA.

The chain carries TRBV28 and TRBJ2-7; 7 positions agree with TRBD2. The CDR3 consists of 17 residues. Germline V gene lookup returns CDR1 MDHEN and CDR2 SYDVKM. V shed 5 bases, J shed 2 bases, and the junction held 15 bases outside the gene matches. CDR3 protein: CASSTTAIGRETYEQYF. The CDR3 coding sequence is TGTGCCAGCAGTACGACGGCGATAGGGAGGGAGACCTACGAGCAGTACTTC.

The chain uses TRBV10-1 and TRBJ2-2; D is perhaps TRBD2 (6 bases). CDR1 is WNHNN and CDR2 is SYGVQD in the germline V gene (reference sequence). The CDR3 sequence is 16 residues long. With 7 bases removed from V and 7 bases from J, the gap between germline ends came to 22 bases. The CDR3 region has the DNA TGCGCCAGCACTGGGACTCCCGCAAACATAGACGGGGAGCTGTTTTTT. Translation gives CASTGTPANIDGELFF.